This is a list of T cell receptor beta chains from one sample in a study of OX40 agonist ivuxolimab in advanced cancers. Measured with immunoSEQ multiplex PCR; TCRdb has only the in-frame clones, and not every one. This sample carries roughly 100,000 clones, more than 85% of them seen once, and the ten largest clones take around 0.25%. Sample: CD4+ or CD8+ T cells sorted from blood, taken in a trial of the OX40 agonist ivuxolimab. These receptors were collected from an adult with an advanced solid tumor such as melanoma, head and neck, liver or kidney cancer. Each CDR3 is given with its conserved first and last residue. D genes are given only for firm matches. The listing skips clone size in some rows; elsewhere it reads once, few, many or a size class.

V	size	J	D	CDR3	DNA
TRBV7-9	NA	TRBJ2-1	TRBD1	CASSPQTGGNEQFF	TGTGCCAGCAGCCCTCAGACAGGGGGCAATGAGCAGTTCTTC
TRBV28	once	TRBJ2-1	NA	CASSSPSDGTIEQFF	TGTGCCAGCAGTAGTCCCAGCGATGGTACGATTGAGCAGTTCTTC
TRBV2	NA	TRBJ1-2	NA	CASSEAPGYGYTF	TGTGCCAGCAGTGAAGCGCCGGGTTATGGCTACACCTTC
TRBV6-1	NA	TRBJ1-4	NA	CASQGEKLFF	TGTGCCAGCCAAGGTGAAAAACTGTTTTTT
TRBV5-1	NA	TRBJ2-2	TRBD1	CASSSSGQGNTGELFF	TGCGCCAGCAGCTCCTCCGGACAGGGAAACACCGGGGAGCTGTTTTTT
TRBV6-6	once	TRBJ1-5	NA	CASSYGPNQPQHF	TGTGCCAGCAGTTACGGCCCTAATCAGCCCCAGCATTTT
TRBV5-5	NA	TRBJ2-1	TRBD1	CASSSGQVIYNEQFF	TGTGCCAGCAGCTCAGGACAGGTTATATACAATGAGCAGTTCTTC
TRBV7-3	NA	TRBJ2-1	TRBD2	CASSLKGAGGSYNEQFF	TGTGCCAGCAGCTTAAAAGGGGCGGGAGGCTCCTACAATGAGCAGTTCTTC
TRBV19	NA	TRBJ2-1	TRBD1	CASSIGTGAYNEQFF	TGTGCCAGTAGTATAGGGACAGGGGCTTACAATGAGCAGTTCTTC
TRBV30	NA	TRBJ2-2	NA	CAWSLLLGGELFF	TGTGCCTGGAGTCTCCTTTTAGGCGGGGAGCTGTTTTTT
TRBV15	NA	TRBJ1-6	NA	CATSRGRGRGPYNSPLHF	TGTGCCACCAGCAGAGGTAGAGGCAGAGGGCCCTATAATTCACCCCTCCACTTT
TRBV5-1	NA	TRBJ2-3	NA	CASSQTAGTDTQYF	TGCGCCAGCAGCCAAACAGCGGGCACAGATACGCAGTATTTT
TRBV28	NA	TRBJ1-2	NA	CASSLTPTIMAGYTF	TGTGCCAGCAGTTTAACTCCTACAATTATGGCTGGCTACACCTTC
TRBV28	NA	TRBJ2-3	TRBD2	CASSFGSSRGGKDTQYF	TGTGCCAGCAGTTTCGGATCGTCGCGGGGGGGCAAAGATACGCAGTATTTT
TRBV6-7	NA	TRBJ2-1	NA	CASSSRRGSSYNEQFF	TGTGCCAGCAGTTCCCGACGAGGTAGCTCCTACAATGAGCAGTTCTTC
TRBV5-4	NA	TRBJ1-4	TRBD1	CASSRTGTNEKLFF	TGTGCCAGCAGCCGGACAGGGACTAATGAAAAACTGTTTTTT
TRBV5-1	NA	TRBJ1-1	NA	CASRWGTEAFF	TGCGCCAGCAGATGGGGCACTGAAGCTTTCTTT
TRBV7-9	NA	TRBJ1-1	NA	CASSLMNTEAFF	TGTGCCAGCAGCCTGATGAACACTGAAGCTTTCTTT
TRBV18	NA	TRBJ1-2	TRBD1	CASSQGQGHNGYTF	TGTGCCAGCTCTCAAGGACAGGGCCACAATGGCTACACCTTC
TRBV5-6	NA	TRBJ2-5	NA	CASSFQETQYF	TGTGCCAGCAGCTTCCAGGAGACCCAGTACTTC
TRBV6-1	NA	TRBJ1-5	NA	CASSESTNGQPQHF	TGTGCCAGCAGTGAATCGACCAATGGACAGCCCCAGCATTTT
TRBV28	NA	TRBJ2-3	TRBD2	CASSPAGGYTDTQYF	TGTGCCAGCAGTCCAGCGGGGGGATACACAGATACGCAGTATTTT
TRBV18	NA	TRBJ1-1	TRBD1	CASSPTGTGGNTEAFF	TGTGCCAGCTCACCTACCGGGACAGGGGGTAACACTGAAGCTTTCTTT
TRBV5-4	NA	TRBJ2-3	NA	CASSRRSTDTQYF	TGTGCCAGCAGCCGCCGTAGCACAGATACGCAGTATTTT
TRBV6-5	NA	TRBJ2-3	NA	CASSYGQTTDTQYF	TGTGCCAGCAGCTACGGACAAACCACAGATACGCAGTATTTT
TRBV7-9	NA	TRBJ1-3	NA	CASSATGNTIYF	TGTGCCAGCAGCGCCACTGGAAACACCATATATTTT
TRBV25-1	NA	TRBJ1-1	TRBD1	CASSSPRGRGGTEAFF	TGTGCCAGCAGTTCACCCAGGGGGCGAGGCGGCACTGAAGCTTTCTTT
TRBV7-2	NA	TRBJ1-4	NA	CASSPTRALVEKLFF	TGTGCCAGCAGCCCAACGAGGGCGTTGGTAGAAAAACTGTTTTTT
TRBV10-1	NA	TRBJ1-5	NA	CANRDTPSDSNQPQHF	TGCGCCAACAGGGACACCCCCTCGGATAGCAATCAGCCCCAGCATTTT
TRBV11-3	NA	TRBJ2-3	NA	CASSLDGNTDTQYF	TGTGCCAGCAGCTTAGATGGGAACACAGATACGCAGTATTTT
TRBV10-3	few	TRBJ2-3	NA	CAISPSTDTQYF	TGTGCCATCAGTCCTAGCACAGATACGCAGTATTTT
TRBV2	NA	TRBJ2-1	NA	CASSERSSSYNEQFF	TGTGCCAGCAGTGAAAGGTCTAGCTCCTACAATGAGCAGTTCTTC
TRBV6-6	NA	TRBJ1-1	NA	CASSYEVRQNTEAFF	TGTGCCAGCAGTTACGAAGTCCGCCAGAACACTGAAGCTTTCTTT
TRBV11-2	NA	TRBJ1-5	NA	CASSLDGFLNQPQHF	TGTGCCAGCAGCTTAGACGGGTTTCTGAATCAGCCCCAGCATTTT
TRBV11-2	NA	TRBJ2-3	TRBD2	CASSLNSGGFDTQYF	TGTGCCAGCAGCCTCAATAGCGGGGGGTTTGATACGCAGTATTTT
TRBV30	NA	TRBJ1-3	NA	CAWSIGLGNTIYF	TGTGCCTGGAGTATTGGGTTGGGAAACACCATATATTTT
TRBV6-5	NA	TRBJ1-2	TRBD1	CASSRDRSNYGYTF	TGTGCCAGCAGCCGGGACAGATCTAACTATGGCTACACCTTC